This T cell receptor (beta chain) was identified during a study of T cells in Graves' hyperthyroidism and ophthalmopathy. Study-wide results and caveats: Before onset, by a median of 6.5 months, the model predicted ophthalmopathy.

The length of the CDR3 is 18 residues. Germline CDR1 and CDR2: SGDLS and YYNGEE. V was clipped by 4 bases and J by 2 bases; unmatched bases: 14. Template material for amplifying TCR beta CDR3 regions consisted of RNA transcripts. The HTBI primer set was used in a first-round RT-PCR of the TCR CDR3. One entry per CDR3 protein results from TCRdb running MiXCR on the multiplex PCR reads. The sample holds over 500,000 distinct CDR3 sequences, about 16% seen once. This clonotype has at least ten counts. What it binds is unknown. The PBMCs had their origin in 7.5 to 10 ml of fresh peripheral blood. This receptor was obtained from a young woman with Graves' ophthalmopathy. The sample taken for sequencing was blood. The chain is built from TRBV9 and TRBJ2-3; 9 nucleotides agree with TRBD2. The CDR3 region is CASSPSLGSGGPTDTQYF. The CDR3 DNA reads TGTGCCAGCAGCCCCTCCTTGGGTAGCGGGGGACCCACAGATACGCAGTATTTT.